This TCR beta chain was captured by sequencing in a study of identical twins. Regarding the study as a whole: Cord blood beta clonotypes that were abundant carried fewer insertions, and memory repertoires showed no such trend. Excess low generation probability was seen in twin-shared out-of-frame alpha sequences.

A universal primer site came from template switching; cDNA carried unique molecular identifiers. TCRdb called the 5' RACE reads again in MiXCR, with one record for every CDR3 protein. Of approximately 410,000 distinct CDR3 sequences detected, less than 20% appear once; the ten largest clones hold 9.5% to 15%. Comments on this clonotype: What it binds is not known.

Trimming cost V 3 bases and J 5 bases; bases outside gene matches: 2. The CDR3 extends over 13 amino acids. Sequencing was carried out using naive T cells sorted from blood. V gene TRBV12-3 or TRBV12-4 combines with J gene TRBJ2-5, with TRBD2 matching 8 bases. The source of this sequence is a man aged 45-60 years in good health. CDR3 coding DNA: TGTGCCAGCAGTTTCGGGGGGGCCGAGACCCAGTACTTC. It codes for CASSFGGAETQYF.